This T cell receptor beta chain came from a study of identical twins. Broader study findings: Models, which agreed with sharing between unrelated individuals, nonetheless underestimated the out-of-frame TCR alpha sharing seen in monozygotic twins.

Trimming at V came to 5 bases and at J to 3 bases, leaving 5 bases not matched to a gene. Germline V CDR1 and CDR2: SEHNR, FQNEAQ (reference sequence). The CDR3 runs to 15 residues. This clonotype occurred a few times. As yet, its antigen is unknown. TCRdb reprocessed the 5' RACE reads via MiXCR and lists one record per CDR3 protein. The table shows 1.5 million to 2 million distinct CDR3 sequences, with about 31% occurring only once. Sequenced: cord blood. This clonotype was sampled from a newborn girl in good health. This sequence joins TRBV7-9 and TRBJ1-4; the match to TRBD1 covers 8 bases. CDR3 in amino acids: CASSMDRVANEKLFF. The CDR3 nucleotides are TGTGCCAGCAGCATGGACAGGGTAGCTAATGAAAAACTGTTTTTT.